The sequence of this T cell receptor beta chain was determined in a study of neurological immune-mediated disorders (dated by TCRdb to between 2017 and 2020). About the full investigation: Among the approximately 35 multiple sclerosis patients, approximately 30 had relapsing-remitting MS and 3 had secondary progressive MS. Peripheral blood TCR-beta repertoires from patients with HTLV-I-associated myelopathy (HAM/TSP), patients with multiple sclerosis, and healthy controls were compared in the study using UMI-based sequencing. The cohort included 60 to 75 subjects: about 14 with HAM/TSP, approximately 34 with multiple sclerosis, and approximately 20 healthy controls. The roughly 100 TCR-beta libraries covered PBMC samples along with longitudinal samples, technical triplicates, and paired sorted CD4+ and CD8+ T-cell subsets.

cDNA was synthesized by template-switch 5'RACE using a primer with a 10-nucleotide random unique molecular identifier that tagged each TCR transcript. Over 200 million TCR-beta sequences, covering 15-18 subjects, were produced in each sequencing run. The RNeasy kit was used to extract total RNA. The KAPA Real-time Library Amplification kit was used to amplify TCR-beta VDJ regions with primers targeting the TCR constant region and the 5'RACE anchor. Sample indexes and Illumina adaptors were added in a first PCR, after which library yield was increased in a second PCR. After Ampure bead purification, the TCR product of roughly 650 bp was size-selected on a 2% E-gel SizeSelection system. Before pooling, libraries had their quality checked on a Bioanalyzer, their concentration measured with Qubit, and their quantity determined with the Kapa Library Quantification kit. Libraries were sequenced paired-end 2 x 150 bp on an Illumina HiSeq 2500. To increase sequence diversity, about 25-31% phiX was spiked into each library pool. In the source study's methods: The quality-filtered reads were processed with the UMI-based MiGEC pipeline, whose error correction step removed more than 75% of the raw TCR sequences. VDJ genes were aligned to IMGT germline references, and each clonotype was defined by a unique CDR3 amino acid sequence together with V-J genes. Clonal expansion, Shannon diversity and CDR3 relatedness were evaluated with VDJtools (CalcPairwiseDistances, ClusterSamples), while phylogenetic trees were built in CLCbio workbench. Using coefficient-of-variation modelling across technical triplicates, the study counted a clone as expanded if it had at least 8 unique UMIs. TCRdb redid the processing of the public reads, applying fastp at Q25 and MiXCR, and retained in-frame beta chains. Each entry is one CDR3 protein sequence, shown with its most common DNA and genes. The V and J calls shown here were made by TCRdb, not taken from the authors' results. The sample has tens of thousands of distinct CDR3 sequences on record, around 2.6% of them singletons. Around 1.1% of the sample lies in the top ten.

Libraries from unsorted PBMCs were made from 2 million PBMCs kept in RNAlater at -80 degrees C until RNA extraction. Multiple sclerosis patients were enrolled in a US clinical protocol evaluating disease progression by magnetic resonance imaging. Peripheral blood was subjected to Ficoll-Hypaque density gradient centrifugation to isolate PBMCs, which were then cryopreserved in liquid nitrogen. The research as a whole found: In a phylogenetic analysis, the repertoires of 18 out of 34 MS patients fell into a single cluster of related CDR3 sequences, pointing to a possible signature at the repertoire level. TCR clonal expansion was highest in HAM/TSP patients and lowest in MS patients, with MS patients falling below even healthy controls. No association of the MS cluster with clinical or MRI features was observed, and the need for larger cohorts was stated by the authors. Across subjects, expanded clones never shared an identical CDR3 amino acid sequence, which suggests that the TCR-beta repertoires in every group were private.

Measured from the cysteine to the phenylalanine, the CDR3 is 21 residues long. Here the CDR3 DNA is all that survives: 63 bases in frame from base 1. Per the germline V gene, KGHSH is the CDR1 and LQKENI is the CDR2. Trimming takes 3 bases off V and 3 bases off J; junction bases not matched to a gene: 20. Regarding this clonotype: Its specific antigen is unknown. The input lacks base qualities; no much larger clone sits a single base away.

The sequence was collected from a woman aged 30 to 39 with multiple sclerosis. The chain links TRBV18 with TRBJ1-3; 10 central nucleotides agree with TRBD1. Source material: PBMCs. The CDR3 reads CASSPLPGQGTLTGDGNTIYF. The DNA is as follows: TGTGCCAGCTCACCGTTACCGGGACAGGGGACCCTTACAGGGGATGGAAACACCATATATTTT.